Listed here is a single TCR beta chain. Its antigen is still unknown. Donors were nominally healthy when sampled, though unrecorded immune exposures were likely. Researchers ran the PCR with 60 Vbeta and 13 Jbeta primers. Profiling relied on immunoSEQ multiplex PCR, and the TCRdb table lists in-frame clones only, not all of them. Of about 110,000 clones listed, roughly 82% are singletons. The sample comes from a study of cytomegalovirus exposure and HLA in healthy donors. General study findings and limits: Most of the TCR beta V segments (in an earlier analysis) were productive either about 90% or about 30% of the time. Sequencing likely generated an artifact that appeared as a cluster of highly shared sequence variants. The classifier, whose performance was assessed in both the original and validation cohorts, reportedly diagnosed cytomegalovirus status with high specificity and sensitivity.

V shed 3 bases and J shed 4 bases, with 16 bases lying between them. The CDR3 covers 16 residues. Germline V gene sequence: CDR1 LNHDA, CDR2 SQIVND (reference sequence). The receptor was isolated from a human donor in good health. The sample consisted of PBMCs. This chain uses TRBV19 with TRBJ1-5; a possible D gene is TRBD1 (5 bases). CDR3 bases: TGTGCCAGTAGTATTTTCACGCAGGGCGGTAATCAGCCCCAGCATTTT. Its translation is CASSIFTQGGNQPQHF. The full variable domain, with the rest looked up from reference TRBV19 and TRBJ1-5, is DGGITQSPKYLFRKEGQNVTLSCEQNLNHDAMYWYRQDPGQGLRLIYYSQIVNDFQKGDIAEGYSVSREKKESFPLTVTSAQKNPTAFYLCASSIFTQGGNQPQHFGDGTRLSIL.